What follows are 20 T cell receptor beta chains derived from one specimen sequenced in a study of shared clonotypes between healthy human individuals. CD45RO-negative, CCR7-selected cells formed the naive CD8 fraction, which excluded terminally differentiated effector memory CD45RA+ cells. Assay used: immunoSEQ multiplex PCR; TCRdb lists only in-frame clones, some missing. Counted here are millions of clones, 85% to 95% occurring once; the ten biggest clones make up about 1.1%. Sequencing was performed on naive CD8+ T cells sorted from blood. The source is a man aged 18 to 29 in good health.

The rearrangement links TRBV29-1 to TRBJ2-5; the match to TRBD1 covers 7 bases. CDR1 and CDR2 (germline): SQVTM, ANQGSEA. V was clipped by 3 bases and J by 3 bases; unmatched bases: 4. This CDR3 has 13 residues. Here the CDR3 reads CSVDEGTEETQYF. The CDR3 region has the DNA TGCAGCGTTGATGAGGGGACAGAAGAGACCCAGTACTTC.

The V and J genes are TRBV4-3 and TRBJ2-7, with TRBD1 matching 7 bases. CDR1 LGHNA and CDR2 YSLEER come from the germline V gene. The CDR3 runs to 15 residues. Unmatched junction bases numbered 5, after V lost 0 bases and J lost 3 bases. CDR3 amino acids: CASSQDRGQFYEQYF. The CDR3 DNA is TGCGCCAGCAGCCAAGATCGGGGACAGTTCTACGAGCAGTACTTC.

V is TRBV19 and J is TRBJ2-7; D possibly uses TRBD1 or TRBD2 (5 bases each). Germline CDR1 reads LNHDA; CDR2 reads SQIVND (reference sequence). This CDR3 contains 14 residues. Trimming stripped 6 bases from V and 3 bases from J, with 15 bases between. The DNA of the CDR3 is TGTGCCAGTAGCCCGGGACCGGGAAGCTACGAGCAGTACTTC. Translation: CASSPGPGSYEQYF.

In nucleotides, the CDR3 is TGTGCCAGCAGCCCTTTGGGGGGCATGTATGGCTACACCTTC. Protein: CASSPLGGMYGYTF. The chain recombines TRBV6-5 with TRBJ1-2; TRBD1 might be the D (6 bases). Trimming stripped 6 bases from V and 5 bases from J, with 16 bases between. The CDR3 length is 14 residues. Germline V CDR1 and CDR2: MNHEY, SVGAGI.

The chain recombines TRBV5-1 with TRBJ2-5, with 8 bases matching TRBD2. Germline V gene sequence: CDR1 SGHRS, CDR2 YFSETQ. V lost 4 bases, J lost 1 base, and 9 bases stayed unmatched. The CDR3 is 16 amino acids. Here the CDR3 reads CASSLRERGTQETQYF. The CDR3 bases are TGCGCCAGCAGCCTTAGGGAGCGGGGGACCCAAGAGACCCAGTACTTC.

The CDR3 sequence is CASSSSPGYNEQFF. The CDR3 bases are TGTGCCAGCAGTTCTTCCCCCGGTTACAATGAGCAGTTCTTC. The rearrangement links TRBV6-5 to TRBJ2-1; unclear D gene. This CDR3 has 14 amino acids. Trimming took 4 bases from V and 4 from J, leaving 11 bases between them. The germline gives CDR1 MNHEY, CDR2 SVGAGI.

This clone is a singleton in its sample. CDR3 DNA sequence: TGTGCCAGCAGCCCGGGATGGGGGACGTATGGCTACACCTTC. Protein: CASSPGWGTYGYTF. The chain is built from TRBV5-5 and TRBJ1-2; possibly TRBD1 for D (5 bases). V shed 4 bases and J shed 5 bases, with 15 bases lying between them. The CDR3 is 14 residues long. Germline CDR1 SGHKS, CDR2 YYEKEE (reference sequence). Using reference TRBV5-5 and TRBJ1-2 for the parts outside the CDR3, the full variable domain is DAGVTQSPTHLIKTRGQQVTLRCSPISGHKSVSWYQQVLGQGPQFIFQYYEKEERGRGNFPDRFSARQFPNYSSELNVNALLLGDSALYLCASSPGWGTYGYTFGSGTRLTVV.

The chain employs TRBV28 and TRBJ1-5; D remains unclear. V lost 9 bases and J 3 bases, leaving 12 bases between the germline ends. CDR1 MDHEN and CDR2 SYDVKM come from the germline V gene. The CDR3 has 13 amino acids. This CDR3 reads CASGRENNQPQHF. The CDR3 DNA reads TGTGCCAGTGGGAGGGAGAACAATCAGCCCCAGCATTTT.

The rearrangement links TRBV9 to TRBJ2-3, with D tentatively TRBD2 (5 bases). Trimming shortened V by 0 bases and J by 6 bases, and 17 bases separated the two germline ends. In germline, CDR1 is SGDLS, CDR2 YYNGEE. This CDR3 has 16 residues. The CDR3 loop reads CASSVEGTSLEDTQYF. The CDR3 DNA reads TGTGCCAGCAGCGTAGAGGGAACTAGTCTCGAGGATACGCAGTATTTT. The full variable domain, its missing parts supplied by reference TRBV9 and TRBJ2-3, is DSGVTQTPKHLITATGQRVTLRCSPRSGDLSVYWYQQSLDQGLQFLIQYYNGEERAKGNILERFSAQQFPDLHSELNLSSLELGDSALYFCASSVEGTSLEDTQYFGPGTRLTVL.

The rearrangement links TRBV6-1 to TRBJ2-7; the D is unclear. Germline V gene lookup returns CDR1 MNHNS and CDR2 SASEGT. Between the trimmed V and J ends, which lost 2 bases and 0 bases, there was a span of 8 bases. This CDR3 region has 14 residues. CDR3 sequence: CASSENGFSYEQYF. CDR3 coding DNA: TGTGCCAGCAGTGAAAATGGTTTCTCCTACGAGCAGTACTTC.

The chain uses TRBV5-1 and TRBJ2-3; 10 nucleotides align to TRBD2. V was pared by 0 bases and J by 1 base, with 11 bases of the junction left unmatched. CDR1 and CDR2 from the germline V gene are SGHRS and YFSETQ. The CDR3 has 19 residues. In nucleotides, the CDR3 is TGCGCCAGCAGCTTGGGTCTAGCGGGAGTCTGGGAAGGCACAGATACGCAGTATTTT. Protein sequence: CASSLGLAGVWEGTDTQYF.

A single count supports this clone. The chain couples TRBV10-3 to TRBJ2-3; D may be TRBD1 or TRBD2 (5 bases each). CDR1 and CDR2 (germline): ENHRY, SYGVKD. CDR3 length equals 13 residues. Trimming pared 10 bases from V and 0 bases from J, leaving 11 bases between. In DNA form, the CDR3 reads TGTGCCACCCGGGACGTAAGCACAGATACGCAGTATTTT. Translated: CATRDVSTDTQYF.

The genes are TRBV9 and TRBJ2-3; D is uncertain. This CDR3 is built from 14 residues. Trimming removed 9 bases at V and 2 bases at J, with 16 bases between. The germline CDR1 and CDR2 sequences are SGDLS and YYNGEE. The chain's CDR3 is CATSRVGPTDTQYF. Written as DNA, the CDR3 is TGTGCCACCTCCCGGGTCGGCCCCACAGATACGCAGTATTTT.

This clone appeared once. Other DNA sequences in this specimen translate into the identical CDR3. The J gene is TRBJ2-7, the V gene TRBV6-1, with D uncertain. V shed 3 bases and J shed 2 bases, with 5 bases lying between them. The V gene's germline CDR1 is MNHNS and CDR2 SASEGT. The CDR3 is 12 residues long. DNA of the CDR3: TGTGCCAGCAGTGATAACACCTACGAGCAGTACTTC. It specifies CASSDNTYEQYF.

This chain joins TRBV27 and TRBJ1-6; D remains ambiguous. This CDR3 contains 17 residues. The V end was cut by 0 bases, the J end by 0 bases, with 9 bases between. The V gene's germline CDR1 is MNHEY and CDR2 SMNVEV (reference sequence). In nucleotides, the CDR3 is TGTGCCAGCAGTTTATCCCTAGAAAGCTCCTATAATTCACCCCTCCACTTT. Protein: CASSLSLESSYNSPLHF.

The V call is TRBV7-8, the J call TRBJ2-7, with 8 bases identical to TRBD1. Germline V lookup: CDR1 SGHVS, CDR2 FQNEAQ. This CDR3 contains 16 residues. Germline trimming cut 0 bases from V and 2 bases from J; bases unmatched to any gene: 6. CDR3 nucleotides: TGTGCCAGCAGCTTAGCTTCCGGACAGGGTACCTACGAGCAGTACTTC. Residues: CASSLASGQGTYEQYF.

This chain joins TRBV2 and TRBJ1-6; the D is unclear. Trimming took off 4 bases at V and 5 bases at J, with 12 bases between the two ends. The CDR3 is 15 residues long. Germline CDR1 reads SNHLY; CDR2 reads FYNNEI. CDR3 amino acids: CASSVEGTHNSPLHF. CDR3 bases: TGTGCCAGCAGTGTAGAGGGTACCCATAATTCACCCCTCCACTTT.

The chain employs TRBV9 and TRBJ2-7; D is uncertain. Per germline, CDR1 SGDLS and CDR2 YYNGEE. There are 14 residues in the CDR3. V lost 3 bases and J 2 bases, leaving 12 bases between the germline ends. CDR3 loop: CASSDGPSAYEQYF. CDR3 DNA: TGTGCCAGCAGCGACGGGCCCTCAGCCTACGAGCAGTACTTC.

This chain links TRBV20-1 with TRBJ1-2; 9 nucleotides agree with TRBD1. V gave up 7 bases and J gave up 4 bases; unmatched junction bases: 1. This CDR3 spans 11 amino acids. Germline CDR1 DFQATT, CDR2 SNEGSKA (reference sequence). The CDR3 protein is CSGDRAYGYTF. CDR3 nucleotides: TGCAGTGGGGACAGGGCCTATGGCTACACCTTC.

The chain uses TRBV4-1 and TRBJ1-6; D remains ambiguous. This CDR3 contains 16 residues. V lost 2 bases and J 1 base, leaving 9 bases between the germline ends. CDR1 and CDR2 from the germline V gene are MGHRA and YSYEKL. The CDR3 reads CASSQMSRSYNSPLHF. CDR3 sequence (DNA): TGCGCCAGCAGCCAAATGTCACGGTCCTATAATTCACCCCTCCACTTT.